The clone carrying this TCR beta chain was seen just once. Scientists amplified the TCR beta CDR3 regions from RNA transcripts. HTBI-primed first-round RT-PCR preceded second-round multiplex PCR. A single record per CDR3 protein comes from TCRdb applying MiXCR to the multiplex PCR reads. The sample has 650,000 to 900,000 distinct CDR3 sequences; roughly two fifths are singletons. This sample was taken from a study of Graves' ophthalmopathy and Graves' hyperthyroidism. Ophthalmopathy donors' eye disease showed moderate-to-severe activity, CAS of at least 3, NOSPECS of at least 4 and duration under 3 months. Germline assignment: CDR1 MRHNA and CDR2 SNTAGT. CDR3 size: 14 residues. The V end was cut by 7 bases, the J end by 1 base, with 10 bases between.

This chain connects TRBV6-4 to TRBJ1-4; no clear D gene. The sample consisted of peripheral blood. This receptor was identified in an adult man with Graves' ophthalmopathy. CDR3 protein: CASNPGLTNEKLFF. The CDR3 DNA sequence: TGTGCCAGCAACCCAGGATTAACTAATGAAAAACTGTTTTTT.